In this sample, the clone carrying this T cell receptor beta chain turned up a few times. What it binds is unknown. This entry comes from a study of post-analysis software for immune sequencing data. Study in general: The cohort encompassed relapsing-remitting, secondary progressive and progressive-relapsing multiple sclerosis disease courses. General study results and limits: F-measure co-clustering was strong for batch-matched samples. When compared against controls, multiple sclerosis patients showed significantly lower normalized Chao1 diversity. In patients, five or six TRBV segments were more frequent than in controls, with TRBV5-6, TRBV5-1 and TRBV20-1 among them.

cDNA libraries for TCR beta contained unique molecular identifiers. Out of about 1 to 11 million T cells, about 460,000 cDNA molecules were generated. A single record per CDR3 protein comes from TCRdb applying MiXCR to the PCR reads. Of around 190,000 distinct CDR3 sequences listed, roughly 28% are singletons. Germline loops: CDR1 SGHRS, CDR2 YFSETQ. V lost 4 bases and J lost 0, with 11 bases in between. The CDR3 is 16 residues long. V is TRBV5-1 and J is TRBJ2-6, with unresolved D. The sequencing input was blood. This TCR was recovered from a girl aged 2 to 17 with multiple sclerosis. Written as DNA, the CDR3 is TGCGCCAGCAGCGCATCGCCCAGCTCTGGGGCCAACGTCCTGACTTTC. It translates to CASSASPSSGANVLTF. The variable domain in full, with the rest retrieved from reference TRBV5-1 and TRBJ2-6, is KAGVTQTPRYLIKTRGQQVTLSCSPISGHRSVSWYQQTPGQGLQFLFEYFSETQRNKGNFPGRFSGRQFSNSRSEMNVSTLELGDSALYLCASSASPSSGANVLTFGAGSRLTVL.